One and the same sample provided the 8 T cell receptor beta chains below, sequenced in a study of shared clonotypes between healthy human individuals (dated by TCRdb to 2018 to 2021). Libraries were constructed by the immunoSEQ multiplex PCR assay. TCRdb stores this immuneACCESS table with in-frame sequences only. Part of the clones is absent; in the studies checked, under half of the shortfall reflects unresolved V genes, and no reason is known for the rest. This sample gives 520,000 or so clones in total; around 74% of them show up just once. The top ten hold under 15% of the sample. The specimen was PBMCs. The receptor set was obtained from a middle-aged woman in good health. Some clones in this sample may be carry-over from other donors' samples.

This chain links TRBV9 with TRBJ1-5; 7 bases fit TRBD1. V trimming: 4 bases; J trimming: 4 bases; junction bases outside the gene matches: 5. This CDR3 has 14 amino acids. CDR1 and CDR2 from the germline V gene are SGDLS and YYNGEE. CDR3 protein: CASSSGTVNQPQHF. CDR3 bases: TGTGCCAGCAGCTCCGGGACAGTAAATCAGCCCCAGCATTTT.

The V call is TRBV2, the J call TRBJ2-1; TRBD2 matches at 9 bases. This CDR3 region has 14 residues. From germline, CDR1 is SNHLY and CDR2 FYNNEI. V trimming: 10 bases; J trimming: 0 bases; junction bases outside the gene matches: 4. The CDR3 is CATRLAASYNEQFF. The CDR3 nucleotides read TGTGCCACCCGACTAGCGGCCTCCTACAATGAGCAGTTCTTC.

This sequence joins TRBV5-4 and TRBJ2-7; 11 bases agree with TRBD2. Germline V gene lookup returns CDR1 SGHNT and CDR2 YYREEE (reference sequence). V was clipped by 1 base and J by 7 bases; unmatched bases: 4. The CDR3 extends over 14 amino acids. The DNA for the CDR3 is TGTGCCAGCAGCTTGACTAGCGGGAGTAAGGAGCAGTACTTC. Translated, it gives CASSLTSGSKEQYF.

The rearrangement joins TRBV7-2 to TRBJ2-1; the match to TRBD2 covers 8 bases. The CDR3 totals 15 residues. The trim removed 5 bases at V and 7 bases at J, leaving 10 bases unmatched. Germline V lookup: CDR1 SGHTA, CDR2 FQGNSA. The CDR3, as DNA: TGTGCCAGCAGCGTCTGGGCCGGGAGGGGTAATGAGCAGTTCTTC. Its protein product is CASSVWAGRGNEQFF.

V gene TRBV5-4 combines with J gene TRBJ2-5; D is uncertain. The DNA end favors TRBJ2-7, so the J call may be wrong. CDR1 is SGHNT, CDR2 YYREEE, per germline (reference sequence). This CDR3 spans 14 amino acids. The CDR3 loop reads CASSLAGAPYEQYF. The CDR3 DNA reads as TGTGCCAGCAGCTTGGCCGGTGCCCCCTACGAGCAGTACTTC.

This sequence joins TRBV28 and TRBJ2-3; D gene ambiguous. The CDR3 covers 12 residues. Per the germline V gene, CDR1 is MDHEN and CDR2 is SYDVKM. V lost 6 bases to trimming and J lost 2 bases, with 6 bases between them. CDR3 DNA sequence: TGTGCCAGCAGCCTTATCACAGATACGCAGTATTTT. It specifies CASSLITDTQYF.

The chain employs TRBV5-1 and TRBJ2-7; 11 bases fit TRBD2. The CDR3 contains 15 residues. Germline V lookup: CDR1 SGHRS, CDR2 YFSETQ. V was pared by 5 bases and J by 1 base, with 5 bases of the junction left unmatched. As DNA, the CDR3 is TGCGCCAGCAGATGGACTAGCGGGCCATCCTACGAGCAGTACTTC. Its translation: CASRWTSGPSYEQYF.

The genes are TRBV10-3 and TRBJ2-3; TRBD2 matches at 12 bases. In germline, CDR1 is ENHRY, CDR2 SYGVKD. This CDR3 has 15 residues. The V gene end was trimmed by 5 bases and the J gene end by 5 bases; junction bases not matched to a gene: 5. The CDR3 here is CAISLGLAGGDTQYF. CDR3 nucleotides: TGTGCCATCAGTTTGGGACTAGCGGGTGGAGATACGCAGTATTTT.